Detailed here is one T cell receptor beta chain. There is no known antigen for this receptor. The input lacks base qualities; no much larger clone sits a single base away. Ficoll-Paque density gradient centrifugation was used to isolate PBMCs. Spanning cysteine to phenylalanine, the CDR3 consists of 16 amino acids. Kept here is only the CDR3 DNA, which spans 48 bases and is read in frame from base 1. CDR1 SGDLS and CDR2 YYNGEE were looked up in the germline V gene. From V the trimming removes 0 bases and from J it removes 2 bases, while the gene matches leave 7 bases of the junction unaccounted for. The data were taken from a study of T-cell memory formation after mild COVID-19 (dated by TCRdb to the early 2020s). As for the study more broadly: TCR sequence clusters from the two donors were found to be largely donor specific. T-cell clones expanding and contracting after mild COVID-19 in a couple of donors were tracked by longitudinal TCRalpha and TCRbeta repertoire sequencing. The cohort comprised two young, previously healthy adult volunteers, one female and one male. Points the paper makes about the study in general: SARS-CoV-2 specificity of the second-wave clones peaking on day 37 was not confirmed. Only a couple of mild cases were covered by the study, and larger cohorts that include severe cases with pre-infection samples were considered necessary. Clones that contracted from day 15 to 85 showed balanced CD4/CD8 phenotypes, whereas a second wave of clones that expanded from day 15 to 37 leaned towards CD4+. Some responding clones were detected in pre-infection memory, suggesting pre-existing cross-reactive memory T cells joined the SARS-CoV-2 response. Contracting CD4+ clones appeared mostly in the CM and EM memory subsets, whereas CD8+ clones were enriched in EMRA.

The listed sequencing device is Illumina NovaSeq 6000. TCRalpha and TCRbeta cDNA libraries were built by 5'RACE with constant-segment primers, adding sample barcodes and unique molecular identifiers. RNA was extracted from every sample with Trizol reagent. The libraries were amplified in two PCR steps, and the second step added a second sample barcode and Illumina TruSeq adapters. The libraries were sequenced on an Illumina NovaSeq using 2 x 150 bp paired-end reads. Turning to the authors' computational methods: Reads were demultiplexed and collapsed into UMI-guided consensus sequences with migec v1.2.7. With mixcr v2.1.11, UMI consensuses were aligned to TRA and TRB V and J templates and assembled into clonotypes. A clonotype was counted as expanded or contracted only if both edgeR and NoisET called the change significant, with noise models trained on biological replicates. For edgeR calls, the thresholds were a false discovery rate-adjusted p below 0.01 and a log2 fold-change of 1. As an exploratory analysis of dynamics, max-normalized trajectories of the 1000 most abundant clonotypes were examined by PCA with hierarchical clustering. Each responding clone was given a CD4 or CD8 phenotype based on the CD4+ and CD8+ repertoires, which had been sequenced separately. The public reads were quality trimmed at Q25 with fastp and then assembled into clones with MiXCR by TCRdb, keeping productive beta chains. Each CDR3 protein appears once, grouped with its most common genes and DNA. These V and J calls derive from TCRdb rather than the authors' analysis. In this sample the table shows 300,000 to 350,000 distinct CDR3 sequences, roughly 21% of which occur a single time. The top ten clonotypes cover roughly 21% of the sample.

Input material: PBMCs or a T cell subset sorted from them (not recorded which). The rearranged chain carries TRBV9 and TRBJ1-1, with 7 middle bases fitting TRBD1. This clonotype was sampled from a man between 18 and 29 years old who had mild COVID-19 (a few samples of this study predate the infection). The sample titles of this study are shuffled in the database, so cell type and time point are left out; the donor was told from shared clones. This receptor has the CDR3 CASSVGTGTANTEAFF. The bases read TGTGCCAGCAGCGTAGGGACCGGGACAGCTAACACTGAAGCTTTCTTT. The variable domain in full, with residues beyond the CDR3 obtained from the reference TRBV9 and TRBJ1-1 genes, is DSGVTQTPKHLITATGQRVTLRCSPRSGDLSVYWYQQSLDQGLQFLIQYYNGEERAKGNILERFSAQQFPDLHSELNLSSLELGDSALYFCASSVGTGTANTEAFFGQGTRLTVV.